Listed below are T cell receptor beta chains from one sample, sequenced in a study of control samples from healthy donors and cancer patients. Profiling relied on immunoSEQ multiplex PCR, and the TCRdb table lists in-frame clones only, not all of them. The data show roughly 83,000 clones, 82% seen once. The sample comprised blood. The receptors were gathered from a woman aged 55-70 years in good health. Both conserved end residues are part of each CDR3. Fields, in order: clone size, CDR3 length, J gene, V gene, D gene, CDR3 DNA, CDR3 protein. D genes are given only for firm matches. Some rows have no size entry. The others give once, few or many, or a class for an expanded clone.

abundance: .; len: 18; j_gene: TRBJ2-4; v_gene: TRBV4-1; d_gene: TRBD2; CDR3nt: TGCGCCAGCAGCCAATTTTCGGGCGGGAGGACAGCCAAAAACATTCAGTACTTC; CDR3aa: CASSQFSGGRTAKNIQYF
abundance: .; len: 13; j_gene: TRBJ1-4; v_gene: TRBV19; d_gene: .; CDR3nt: TGTGCCAGCCGGCCGGGATCGGAAGAAAAACTGTTTTTT; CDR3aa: CASRPGSEEKLFF
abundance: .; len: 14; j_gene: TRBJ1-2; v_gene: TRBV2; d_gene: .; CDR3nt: TGTGCCAGCAGTGAAGCTGGAGGAAGAGAGGGCTACACCTTC; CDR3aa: CASSEAGGREGYTF
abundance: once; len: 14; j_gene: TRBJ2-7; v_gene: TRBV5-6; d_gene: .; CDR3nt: TGTGCCAGCAGCTTGCGGACATCCGGGTACGAGCAGTACTTC; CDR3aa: CASSLRTSGYEQYF
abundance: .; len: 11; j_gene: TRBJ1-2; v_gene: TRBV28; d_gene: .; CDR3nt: TGTGCCAGCAGTTTAAAGGGTGGCTACACCTTC; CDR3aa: CASSLKGGYTF
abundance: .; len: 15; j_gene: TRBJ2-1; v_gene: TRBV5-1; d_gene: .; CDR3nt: TGCGCCAGCAGCCCGGAGCAGGGCTCCTACAATGAGCAGTTCTTC; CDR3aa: CASSPEQGSYNEQFF
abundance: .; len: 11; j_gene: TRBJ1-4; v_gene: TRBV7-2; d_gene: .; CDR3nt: TGTGCCAGCAAAAACAATGAAAAACTGTTTTTT; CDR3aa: CASKNNEKLFF
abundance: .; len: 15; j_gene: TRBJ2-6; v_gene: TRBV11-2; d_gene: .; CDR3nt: TGTGCCAGCAGCATCCGGCAGGCTGGGGCCAACGTCCTGACTTTC; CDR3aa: CASSIRQAGANVLTF
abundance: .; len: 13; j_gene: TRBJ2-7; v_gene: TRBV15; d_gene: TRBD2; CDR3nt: TGTGCCACCAGCAAAGCGGGACCGGGGGAGCAGTACTTC; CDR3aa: CATSKAGPGEQYF
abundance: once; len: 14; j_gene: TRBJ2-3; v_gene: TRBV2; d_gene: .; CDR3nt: TGTGCCAGCAGCCCCGGGGTCGGCACAGATACGCAGTATTTT; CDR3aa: CASSPGVGTDTQYF
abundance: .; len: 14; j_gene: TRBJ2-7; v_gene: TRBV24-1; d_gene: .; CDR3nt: TGTGCCACCAGTGATCCGACTAGGTCGGGTGAGCAGTACTTC; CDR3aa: CATSDPTRSGEQYF
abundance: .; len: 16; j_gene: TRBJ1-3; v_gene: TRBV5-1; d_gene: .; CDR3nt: TGCGCCAGCAGCTCGGGTCAGGGGCGCGCTGGAAACACCATATATTTT; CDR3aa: CASSSGQGRAGNTIYF
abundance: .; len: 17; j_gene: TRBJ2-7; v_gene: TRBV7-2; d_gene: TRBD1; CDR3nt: TGTGCCAGCAGCTTAGCAGGGTCTTCTACAGGGGGTTACGAGCAGTACTTC; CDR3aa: CASSLAGSSTGGYEQYF
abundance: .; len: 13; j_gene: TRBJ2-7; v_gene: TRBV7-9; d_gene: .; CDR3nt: TGTGCCAGCAGCTTTAGCCCGGGCCACGAGCAGTACTTC; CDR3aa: CASSFSPGHEQYF
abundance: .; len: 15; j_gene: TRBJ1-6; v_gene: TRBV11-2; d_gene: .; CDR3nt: TGTGCCAGCAGCTTAGAGCAGGGGCTGGGGTCACCCCTCCACTTT; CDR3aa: CASSLEQGLGSPLHF
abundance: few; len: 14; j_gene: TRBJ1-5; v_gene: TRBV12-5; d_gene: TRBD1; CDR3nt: TGTGCTAGTGGAACAGGGGAAAGCAATCAGCCCCAGCATTTT; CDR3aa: CASGTGESNQPQHF
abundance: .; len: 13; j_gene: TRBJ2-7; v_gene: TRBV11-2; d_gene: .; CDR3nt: TGTGCCAGCAGCCCCGGGCCGTCCTACGAGCAGTACTTC; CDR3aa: CASSPGPSYEQYF
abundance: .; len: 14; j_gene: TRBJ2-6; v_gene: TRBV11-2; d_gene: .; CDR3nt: TGTGCCAGCAGCTTAGCAGTCGCGGCCAACGTCCTGACTTTC; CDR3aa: CASSLAVAANVLTF
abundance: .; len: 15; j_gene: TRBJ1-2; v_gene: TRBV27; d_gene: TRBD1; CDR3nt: TGTGCCAGCAGTTCGCAGGGGGGCGGGATCTATGGCTACACCTTC; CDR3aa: CASSSQGGGIYGYTF
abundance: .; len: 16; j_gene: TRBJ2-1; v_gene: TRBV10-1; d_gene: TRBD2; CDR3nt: TGCGCCAGCAGTGAGTCCCTAGCGGAGAACTACAATGAGCAGTTCTTC; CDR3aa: CASSESLAENYNEQFF
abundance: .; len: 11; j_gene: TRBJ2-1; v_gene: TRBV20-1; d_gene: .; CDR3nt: TGCAGTGCTCCCCCTAGCAATGAGCAGTTCTTC; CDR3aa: CSAPPSNEQFF
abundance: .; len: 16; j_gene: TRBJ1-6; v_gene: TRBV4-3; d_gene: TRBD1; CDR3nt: TGCGCCAGCAGCCAAAGTTGGGGGACAGGGGTGGCGCCCCTCCACTTT; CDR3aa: CASSQSWGTGVAPLHF
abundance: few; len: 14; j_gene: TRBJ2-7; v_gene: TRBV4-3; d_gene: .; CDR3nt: TGCGCCAGCAGCCAAGATGGGCCGGGGAGGGAGCAGTACTTC; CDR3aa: CASSQDGPGREQYF
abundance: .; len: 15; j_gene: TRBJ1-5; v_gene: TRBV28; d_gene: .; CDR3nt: TGTGCCAGCAGAAAAGACGGTTATAGCAATCAGCCCCAGCATTTT; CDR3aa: CASRKDGYSNQPQHF
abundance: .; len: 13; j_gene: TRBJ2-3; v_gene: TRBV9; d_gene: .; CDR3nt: TGTGCCAGCAGCGCATTCAGCACAGATACGCAGTATTTT; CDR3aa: CASSAFSTDTQYF
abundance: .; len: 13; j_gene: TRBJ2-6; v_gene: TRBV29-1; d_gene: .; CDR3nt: TGCAGCGTGGGGCACTCTGGGGCCAACGTCCTGACTTTC; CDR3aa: CSVGHSGANVLTF
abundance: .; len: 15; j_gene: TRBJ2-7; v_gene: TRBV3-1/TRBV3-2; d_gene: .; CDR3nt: TGTGCCAGCAGCCAAGCGGTGGGGCCCGGGTACGAGCAGTACTTC; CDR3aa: CASSQAVGPGYEQYF
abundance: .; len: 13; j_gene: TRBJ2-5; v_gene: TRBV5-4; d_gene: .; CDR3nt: TGTGCCAGCAGCTTGGACAGACAAGAGACCCAGTACTTC; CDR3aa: CASSLDRQETQYF
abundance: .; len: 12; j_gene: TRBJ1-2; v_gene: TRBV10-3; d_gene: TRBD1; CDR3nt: TGTGCCATCAGTGAAACAGGGGATGGCTACACCTTC; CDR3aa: CAISETGDGYTF
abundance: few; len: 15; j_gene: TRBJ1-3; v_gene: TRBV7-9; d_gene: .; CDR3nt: TGTGCCAGCACGACCAGGGACCCCTCTGGAAACACCATATATTTT; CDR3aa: CASTTRDPSGNTIYF
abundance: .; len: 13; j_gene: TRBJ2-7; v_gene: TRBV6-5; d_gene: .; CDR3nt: TGTGCCAGCAGCCAAGGGGTGGGTTACGAGCAGTACTTC; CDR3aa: CASSQGVGYEQYF
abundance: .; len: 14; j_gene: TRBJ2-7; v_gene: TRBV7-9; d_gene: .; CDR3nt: TGTGCCAGCAGCTTTACCGGACGAGACTACGAGCAGTACTTC; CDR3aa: CASSFTGRDYEQYF
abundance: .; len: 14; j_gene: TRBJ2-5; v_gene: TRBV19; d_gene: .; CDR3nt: TGTGCCAGTAGTATATCGTGGGGAGCGGAGACCCAGTACTTC; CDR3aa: CASSISWGAETQYF